Sequencing of this T cell receptor beta chain was carried out in a study of shared clonotypes between healthy human individuals. Whole-study findings and limits: All-four-donor shared clonotypes had higher generation probabilities than non-shared clonotypes did. Naive CD4 clonotype sharing across a handful of donors was about 5%. Rarefaction exposed incomplete sorted-subset sequencing despite large depth.

Once extracted for a subset, genomic DNA was divided evenly among several immunoSEQ plates. Assay: immunoSEQ multiplex PCR; the TCRdb copy retains only in-frame clones and omits some. Among approximately 2,200,000 clones listed, 85% to 95% were seen once. As to this clone: The antigen remains undetermined.

Germline V CDR1 and CDR2: SNHLY, FYNNEI. V lost 3 bases and J 2 bases, leaving 5 bases between the germline ends. The CDR3 extends over 13 amino acids. Terminally differentiated effector memory CD45RA+ cells were excluded by CCR7 positive selection of CD45RO-negative cells. The rearrangement joins TRBV2 to TRBJ1-3; D uncertain. The TCR comes from a man between 18 and 29 years old in good health. Some clones in this sample may be carry-over from other donors' samples. The sequenced sample consisted of naive CD8+ T cells from PBMCs. CDR3 DNA: TGTGCCAGCAGTGAGGCCGCTGGAAACACCATATATTTT. This codes for CASSEAAGNTIYF. Using reference TRBV2 and TRBJ1-3 for the parts outside the CDR3, the full variable domain is EPEVTQTPSHQVTQMGQEVILRCVPISNHLYFYWYRQILGQKVEFLVSFYNNEISEKSEIFDDQFSVERPDGSNFTLKIRSTKLEDSAMYFCASSEAAGNTIYFGEGSWLTVV.